This is a list of T cell receptor beta chains from one sample in a study of a mutant IDH1 vaccine in newly diagnosed glioma. The method was immunoSEQ multiplex PCR; TCRdb's version includes in-frame clones alone and lacks a portion of them. Altogether about 94,000 clones are present, roughly 91% being singletons, with the ten largest covering around 0.73%. No antigens are known for them. Sequences were derived from PBMCs, sampled from a glioma patient whose treatment included an IDH1 peptide vaccine. The receptors come from a woman aged 45-65 years with glioma. Each CDR3 is given with its conserved first and last residue. Fields, in order: J gene, D gene, clone size, V gene, CDR3 DNA, CDR3 protein. D genes are given only for firm matches. Size is omitted from some rows. Given values are once, few, many or a class for expanded clones.

TRBJ1-2	NA	NA	TRBV29-1	TGCAGCGTTGAAGATCGGCCGCGGCAAAACTATGGCTACACCTTC	CSVEDRPRQNYGYTF
TRBJ2-3	TRBD2	few	TRBV27	TGTGCCAGCAGGACTAGCGGCACAGATACGCAGTATTTT	CASRTSGTDTQYF
TRBJ2-7	TRBD1	NA	TRBV7-9	TGTGCCAGCAGTACCTCCGGGACAGGGGCATACGAGCAGTACTTC	CASSTSGTGAYEQYF
TRBJ2-2	NA	NA	TRBV10-3	TGTGCCATCAGTGAACAGGGCGGCGGGGAGCTGTTTTTT	CAISEQGGGELFF
TRBJ1-4	TRBD1	NA	TRBV9	TGTGCCAGCAGCCCGGGACAGGGGGTCGTCCAACGTGAAAAACTGTTTTTT	CASSPGQGVVQREKLFF
TRBJ2-7	TRBD1	NA	TRBV29-1	TGCAGCGTCCCGGACAGGGCTCAGGAGCAGTACTTC	CSVPDRAQEQYF
TRBJ1-5	NA	NA	TRBV2	TGTGCCAGCAGTGGACGGTCCCCGAATCAGCCCCAGCATTTT	CASSGRSPNQPQHF
TRBJ2-5	NA	once	TRBV5-5	TGTGCCAGCAGCTTGCGGGGGCAAGAGACCCAGTACTTC	CASSLRGQETQYF
TRBJ2-7	NA	NA	TRBV13	TGTGCCAGCAGCCGCCAGGGCTCCGAGCAGTACTTC	CASSRQGSEQYF
TRBJ2-6	TRBD1	NA	TRBV4-1	TGCGCCAGCAGCCGAGGGACAGGGGTTGGGGCCAACGTCCTGACTTTC	CASSRGTGVGANVLTF
TRBJ1-2	NA	NA	TRBV7-9	TGTGCCAGCAGCTCGGGCCCGGTCGATGGCTACACCTTC	CASSSGPVDGYTF
TRBJ2-3	NA	NA	TRBV19	TGTGCCAGTAGTATAAGCGCCTCTCCGACGCAGTATTTT	CASSISASPTQYF
TRBJ1-4	NA	NA	TRBV5-6	TGTGCCAGCAGCTTGGGATGGGGACGTGAAAAACTGTTTTTT	CASSLGWGREKLFF
TRBJ1-1	NA	NA	TRBV7-9	TGTGCCAGCAACAAACAGGCGAATCCCCAACAAGGAGCTTTCTTT	CASNKQANPQQGAFF
TRBJ2-7	TRBD1	NA	TRBV6-1	TGTGCCAGCAGGGGACAGTCCGAACCCGAGCAGTACTTC	CASRGQSEPEQYF
TRBJ2-6	TRBD1	few	TRBV11-1	TGTGCCAGCAGCTCCGGGACAGGGACTTACTCTGGGGCCAACGTCCTGACTTTC	CASSSGTGTYSGANVLTF
TRBJ1-2	NA	NA	TRBV29-1	TGCAGCCTGACGGCTACGGAGGGTGGCTACACCTTC	CSLTATEGGYTF
TRBJ1-1	NA	NA	TRBV18	TGTGCCAGCTCATCGACAGGAGTCAACACTGAAGCTTTCTTT	CASSSTGVNTEAFF
TRBJ2-7	NA	NA	TRBV7-9	TGTGCCAGCAGCTCTCCGGGACAAGCGACCTACGAGCAGTACTTC	CASSSPGQATYEQYF
TRBJ1-2	TRBD1	NA	TRBV7-9	TGTGCCAGCAGCTTTGGGACAGGCGCTAACTGTGGCTACACCTTC	CASSFGTGANCGYTF
TRBJ1-4	NA	few	TRBV5-1	TGCGCCAGCGCTGAGGGCCTTGCAACTAATGAAAAACTGTTTTTT	CASAEGLATNEKLFF
TRBJ1-6	NA	NA	TRBV5-6	TGTGCCAGCAGCTTAGATCGGGGGTATAATTCACCCCTCCACTTT	CASSLDRGYNSPLHF
TRBJ2-1	TRBD2	NA	TRBV6-4	TGTGCCAGCAGTGACTCCAGCGGGAGGGCCTGGAATGAGCAGTTCTTC	CASSDSSGRAWNEQFF
TRBJ2-3	TRBD2	NA	TRBV6-1	TGTGCCAGCAGGCTAGCGGGAGGCCGTGCAGATATGCAGTATTTT	CASRLAGGRADMQYF
TRBJ2-2	NA	NA	TRBV7-5	TGTGCCAGCAGCTTATCGAACACCGGGGAGCTGTTTTTT	CASSLSNTGELFF
TRBJ1-1	NA	NA	TRBV2	TGTGCCAGCAGTGCGGACTGGAACACTGAAGCTTTCTTT	CASSADWNTEAFF
TRBJ2-7	NA	NA	TRBV28	TGTGCCAGCAGCTCCGCACAGGCCTACGAGCAGTACTTC	CASSSAQAYEQYF
TRBJ1-1	NA	NA	TRBV7-9	TGTGCCAGCAGCTTTACCGGGGGAGGCACTGAAGCTTTCTTT	CASSFTGGGTEAFF
TRBJ1-5	NA	NA	TRBV19	TGTGCCAGTAGTATACACGGGTACGAGCAGCCCCAGCATTTT	CASSIHGYEQPQHF
TRBJ1-2	NA	NA	TRBV2	TGTGCCAGCAGTGAAGCTGGGGCAGGCTATGGCTACACCTTC	CASSEAGAGYGYTF
TRBJ2-7	NA	NA	TRBV5-1	TGCGCCAGCAGCTTGGAGTACGGGGGCCTCGAGCAGTACTTC	CASSLEYGGLEQYF
TRBJ2-7	TRBD2	NA	TRBV28	TGTGCCAGCACTTCCCTGTCTAGCGGGACGGAGGAGCAGTACTTC	CASTSLSSGTEEQYF
TRBJ2-7	NA	NA	TRBV7-8	TGTGCCAGCAGCCCCCGAGGAACAGGAACCTACGAGCAGTACTTC	CASSPRGTGTYEQYF
TRBJ2-7	NA	NA	TRBV9	TGTGCCAGCAGCGTTGGCTCAGGCTCCTACGAGCAGTACTTC	CASSVGSGSYEQYF
TRBJ1-1	NA	NA	TRBV13	TGTGCCAGCAGCCCGGAGGAGGGGAAAACTGAAGCTTTCTTT	CASSPEEGKTEAFF
TRBJ1-4	NA	NA	TRBV5-6	TGTGCCAGCAGCTTGGGGACGGAGGATGAAAAACTGTTTTTT	CASSLGTEDEKLFF
TRBJ2-1	NA	NA	TRBV11-3	TGTGCCAGCAAAGCACAGGGCGGTGAGCAGTTCTTC	CASKAQGGEQFF
TRBJ1-5	NA	few	TRBV19	TGTGCCAGCACTAATTGGGAAACTCAGCCCCAGCATTTT	CASTNWETQPQHF
TRBJ2-7	NA	NA	TRBV9	TGTGCCAGCAGCGTAGGCAACGAGCAGTACTTC	CASSVGNEQYF
TRBJ2-2	TRBD1	few	TRBV5-1	TGCGCCAGCAGCTCCGGACAGGGGAATTTCGGGGAGCTGTTTTTT	CASSSGQGNFGELFF
TRBJ1-4	TRBD1	NA	TRBV7-9	TGTGCCAGCAGCCCCCAGGGGGCCAGGGAAAAACTGTTTTTT	CASSPQGAREKLFF
TRBJ2-7	TRBD1	NA	TRBV9	TGTGCCAGCAGCGCCGGACAGGGCCTACGGGAGCAGTACTTC	CASSAGQGLREQYF
TRBJ2-7	NA	NA	TRBV6-6	TGTGCCAGCAGTTACTCCAGGGCGGTTACCTACGAGCAGTACTTC	CASSYSRAVTYEQYF
TRBJ1-4	NA	NA	TRBV10-3	TGTGCCATCAGTGATTCTAAGGGGGGCACTAATGAAAAACTGTTTTTT	CAISDSKGGTNEKLFF
TRBJ1-1	TRBD1	NA	TRBV4-1	TGCGCCAGCTCAAGGACAGGGAACACTGAAGCTTTCTTT	CASSRTGNTEAFF
TRBJ2-3	TRBD2	NA	TRBV28	TGTGCCAGCAGCCGGGCGCGACTAGCGCTCACAGATACGCAGTATTTT	CASSRARLALTDTQYF
TRBJ2-1	NA	NA	TRBV10-3	TGTGCCATCAGTGATGAACAGTTCTCCTACAATGAGCAGTTCTTC	CAISDEQFSYNEQFF
TRBJ2-1	TRBD2	NA	TRBV5-1	TGCGCCAGCAGCTTGTTGACTAGCGGGAGCAATGAGCAGTTCTTC	CASSLLTSGSNEQFF
TRBJ1-2	TRBD1	NA	TRBV28	TGTGCCAGCAGTTCCCTGACAGGGGTGGACTATGGCTACACCTTC	CASSSLTGVDYGYTF
TRBJ1-5	TRBD1	NA	TRBV19	TGTGCCAGTAGTATGCCGGACAGGGCTAGCAATCAGCCCCAGCATTTT	CASSMPDRASNQPQHF
TRBJ2-7	TRBD2	NA	TRBV6-6	TGTGCCAGCAGTTGGCAGGAGCGGGGACGTTACGAGCAGTACTTC	CASSWQERGRYEQYF
TRBJ2-7	NA	NA	TRBV5-6	TGTGCCAGCAGCTTGGGGCTAGCACCCTACGAGCAGTACTTC	CASSLGLAPYEQYF
TRBJ1-1	NA	NA	TRBV2	TGTGCCAGCAGTGACGAGACAGGTTCCCCGGGGCTCTTT	CASSDETGSPGLF
TRBJ2-7	NA	NA	TRBV10-1	TGCGCCAGCAGTTCAACCCTGGGGTCCTACGAGCAGTACTTC	CASSSTLGSYEQYF
TRBJ2-7	TRBD2	NA	TRBV6-6	TGTGCCAGCAGTTACGTCGCTAGCGGTCCCTTCTACGAGCAGTACTTC	CASSYVASGPFYEQYF
TRBJ2-1	NA	NA	TRBV21-1	TGTGCCAGCAGCAAAGATGGGACTAGCGGGAAGAATGAGCAGTTCTTC	CASSKDGTSGKNEQFF
TRBJ1-4	TRBD1	NA	TRBV2	TGTGCCAGCAGTACAGGACAGGAACCGAATGAAAAACTGTTTTTT	CASSTGQEPNEKLFF
TRBJ2-7	TRBD2	NA	TRBV2	TGTGCCAGCAGGACTAGCAGCTACGAGCAGTACTTC	CASRTSSYEQYF
TRBJ1-2	TRBD1	few	TRBV5-1	TGCGCCAGCAGCCCAGGGGACAGGGAATACTATGGCTACACCTTC	CASSPGDREYYGYTF